The sequence of this T cell receptor (beta chain) was determined in a study of blood T cells in healthy people across ages (dated by TCRdb to 2014 to 2015). In the study overall: In model experiments, roughly one uniquely barcoded TCR beta cDNA molecule per two T cells was captured by template switching. The donors were split into four age groups: young (average 16 years), middle-aged (39), aged (62) and long-lived (under 90). Using deep sequencing normalized with unique cDNA molecular identifiers, the study measured how TCR beta repertoire diversity changes with age. To avoid experimental bias, donors of different ages were distributed randomly across sequencing lanes. The study analyzed two additional independent replicas of 1 million unique cDNA reads from the same blood draw for two donors, one aged 18 to 29 and one aged 80 or older.

CDR1 and CDR2 are read off the germline V gene as SGHTA and FQGNSA. The CDR3, cysteine through phenylalanine, is 15 amino acids long. Only the CDR3 DNA is retained, 45 bases long and in frame from the first base. Details on this clonotype: Its antigen remains undetermined. No per-base quality is available; no much larger clone lies one base away.

Beyond this particular receptor, the publication reports: Observed TCR beta diversity per million T cells fell roughly linearly with age, and a significant reduction was already apparent by age approximately 41. The long-lived group showed more naive CD4+ T cells, fewer expanded clones and increased TCR diversity than the aged group, suggesting age selection. A strong correlation was found between observed TCR beta diversity and the percentage of naive T cells measured by flow cytometry. Estimates of total diversity from one million sequenced T cells were regarded as lower bounds and underestimates. The CMV infection status of donors was not known, potentially confounding age-related changes in expanded clonotypes. Bulk unsorted PBMC profiling prevented conclusive comparison of naive and antigen-experienced compartments.

Donors were a few dozen systemically healthy Caucasian individuals from Russia aged roughly 6 to 90 years. Each donor gave ten milliliters of peripheral blood, drawn into EDTA-treated Vacutainer tubes. Ficoll-Paque density-gradient centrifugation was used to isolate PBMCs, with at least 7 million obtained per sample. Total RNA was extracted from PBMCs with Trizol reagent, with at least 5.5 micrograms obtained per sample. Naive CD45RAhigh/CD27high T cell percentages were measured by flow cytometry on a PBMC aliquot from every donor. Library method: 5' RACE. Data came from an Illumina HiSeq 2500. A second PCR of roughly 7 to 11 cycles was performed with a sample-barcoded 5' primer and a J-beta primer mix. Each TCR beta cDNA molecule received a unique molecular identifier from a template-switch 5' adaptor carrying 12 random nucleotides. Each sample yielded at least 2.5 million CDR3-containing paired-end reads. First-strand cDNA synthesis was performed from all RNA using the Mint cDNA synthesis kit, with priming by a TRBC-specific oligonucleotide. After uracil-DNA glycosylase treatment, a first 18-cycle PCR used universal primers M1SS and BC2_uni_R on all cDNA. For the original study's pipeline: For normalization, 1 million high-quality reads, each with a distinct molecular identifier, were randomly selected from each sample. Instead of being binned into consensus sequences, reads that shared molecular identifiers were thrown out. MiTCR, set to a Q25 quality threshold and the strictest error-elimination algorithm, was used for CDR3 identification, clonotype clustering and error correction. A nonparametric unseen species model with Euler transformation was used to estimate a lower bound on total TCR beta diversity. TCRdb ran its own pipeline on the public reads, namely fastp trimming at Q25 and MiXCR clone calling, and kept in-frame beta chains. Each record represents a unique CDR3 protein, reported with the most common genes and DNA among its rows. It is TCRdb's table, rather than the study itself, that gives the V and J calls and clone size. A total of 890,000 or so distinct CDR3 sequences appear in this sample, roughly 60% of them only once. The ten most abundant clones make up around a quarter of the sample.

The chain was built from TRBV7-2 and TRBJ2-7; TRBD1 could be the D gene, as 6 bases match. The assigned J gene may be wrong: the sequence end matches TRBJ2-5 better. The sample comprised blood. The receptor comes from a man between 25 and 39 years old in good health. The CDR3 has the sequence CASSLALGRGQTQYF. The nucleotide sequence is given as TGTGCCAGCAGCTTAGCTCTGGGCAGGGGCCAGACCCAGTACTTC.